The source of this T cell receptor (beta chain) is a study of STAT5B mutations in CD4+ large granular lymphocyte leukemia. The study, taken as a whole, reports: Without HLA matching, higher CD4+ than CD8+ T-LGLL clonality could reflect small sample size. Top patient clones used TRBV06 genes more often: 8/27 versus 2/35 in controls. Approximately 25% of private leukemic clonotypes occurred rarely in other patients' non-leukemic repertoires.

The CDR3 covers 15 residues. Trimming cost V 0 bases and J 0 bases, with 7 bases left between them. CDR1 and CDR2 from the germline V gene are LGHNA and YSLEER. In regard to this clone: Its specificity is not known.

As originally analysed: Lowest detectable productive clonotype frequency was 2.59 x 10-5. TCRdb's table, derived via immunoSEQ multiplex PCR, lists solely in-frame clones and lacks some. For V, J and clone size, that table is used; D and trimming come from the DNA. The sample consists of 40,000 to 45,000 clones, roughly 79% of them appearing once. V usage is TRBV4-3 and J usage is TRBJ2-3; D ambiguous. The material sequenced was CD4+ T cells from blood buffy coats. The TCR sequence derives from a human donor in good health. CDR3 nucleotide sequence: TGCGCCAGCAGCCAAGATTTCCGTAGCACAGATACGCAGTATTTT. Translation gives CASSQDFRSTDTQYF.